This TCR beta chain stems from a study of beta chain features in type 1 diabetes. Findings of the study overall: TCRB CDR3s were moderately but significantly shorter in Type 1 diabetes patients in all four CD4+ subsets.

In germline, CDR1 is KGHSH, CDR2 LQKENI. The CDR3 is 14 residues long. J gave up 8 bases and V 1 base, and 5 bases lay outside the gene matches. This clone has only a few counts. Its target is not known. As every portion of the isolated RNA was reverse transcribed, the sequencing read expressed TCRB transcripts. The table came from immunoSEQ multiplex PCR; TCRdb's copy has only in-frame clones and leaves some out. The repertoire holds around 250,000 clones, with roughly 21% as singletons. The TCR was taken from a woman between 35 and 50 years old with type 1 diabetes. Sequences were obtained from naive CD4+ T cells from blood. The genes are TRBV18 and TRBJ2-4; 7 bases line up with TRBD1. CDR3 region: CASSPRQGADIQYF. CDR3 nucleotide sequence: TGTGCCAGCTCACCACGACAGGGAGCGGACATTCAGTACTTC.